These 13 T cell receptor beta chains were all obtained from the same sample, sequenced in a study of CD8 T cells in ankylosing spondylitis. TCRdb reanalysed the 5' RACE reads using MiXCR and keeps one entry per CDR3 protein. This sample yields 200,000 to 250,000 distinct CDR3 sequences, of which 10% are seen a single time; around 2.6% belongs to the top ten. Sequenced sample: blood, either unsorted or a sorted T cell fraction (not recorded which). Receptor source: a male donor with ankylosing spondylitis or in good health (not recorded which).

This clonotype occurred a few times. V is TRBV20-1 and J is TRBJ2-5, with D hard to call. This CDR3 comprises 12 residues. Trimming took off 3 bases at V and 3 bases at J, with 8 bases between the two ends. Per germline, CDR1 DFQATT and CDR2 SNEGSKA (reference sequence). In nucleotides, the CDR3 is TGCAGTGCTAGTTTGGGCGAAGAGACCCAGTACTTC. This encodes CSASLGEETQYF.

This clonotype appeared many times. This chain connects TRBV20-1 to TRBJ1-1; TRBD1 agrees at 11 bases. The CDR3 is made up of 15 amino acids. CDR1 and CDR2 (germline): DFQATT, SNEGSKA (reference sequence). Trimming took 5 bases from V and 0 from J; bases not matched to a gene: 5. This CDR3 reads CSARDRGALNTEAFF. As DNA, the CDR3 is TGCAGTGCTCGGGACAGGGGGGCCCTGAACACTGAAGCTTTCTTT.

This clonotype appeared many times. The chain joins TRBV20-1 to TRBJ2-1, with D possibly being TRBD2 (6 bases). The V end was cut by 6 bases, the J end by 10 bases, with 22 bases between. Germline CDR1 DFQATT, CDR2 SNEGSKA (reference sequence). The CDR3 covers 14 residues. The DNA for the CDR3 is TGCAGTGCCGTTCGTCCGGGACTTACCACCGAGCAGTTCTTC. This gives the protein CSAVRPGLTTEQFF.

Worth noting for this clonotype: The junction departs from germline at one end; a sequencing error may be responsible. This chain links TRBV27 with TRBJ2-3; D gene uncertain. The V gene's germline CDR1 is MNHEY and CDR2 SMNVEV (reference sequence). The CDR3 runs 14 residues. The CDR3 loop is CANSYVIGADTQYF. CDR3 coding DNA: TGTGCCAACAGTTACGTGATCGGCGCAGATACGCAGTATTTT.

This clonotype appeared many times. The V gene is TRBV15, the J gene TRBJ1-4, with 8 bases fitting TRBD1. The germline gives CDR1 LNHNV, CDR2 YYDKDF (reference sequence). The trim removed 3 bases at V and 8 bases at J, leaving 8 bases unmatched. This CDR3 is built from 15 residues. The CDR3 is CATSSPGQGDEKLFF. The CDR3 bases are TGTGCCACCAGCAGTCCTGGACAGGGTGACGAAAAACTGTTTTTT.

The chain is built from TRBV30 and TRBJ1-5; D gene unclear. The CDR3 consists of 12 residues. V shed 2 bases and J shed 7 bases, with 9 bases lying between them. Germline assignment: CDR1 GTSNPN and CDR2 SVGIG (reference sequence). DNA for the CDR3: TGTGCCTGGAGTCGTGTGAACCAGCCCCAGCATTTT. Its translation is CAWSRVNQPQHF.

This chain connects TRBV20-1 to TRBJ1-2; D uncertain. This CDR3 is built from 12 residues. Trimming took off 3 bases at V and 3 bases at J, with 8 bases between the two ends. Germline assignment: CDR1 DFQATT and CDR2 SNEGSKA (reference sequence). DNA for the CDR3: TGCAGTGCTAGGGATGCCTACTATGGCTACACCTTC. It translates to CSARDAYYGYTF.

This clonotype came up many times. The chain joins TRBV20-1 to TRBJ1-5; D possibly corresponds to TRBD1 (5 bases). The CDR3 runs 13 residues. Germline V lookup: CDR1 DFQATT, CDR2 SNEGSKA (reference sequence). Deletions cut 5 bases from V and 3 bases from J, with 11 bases between. The CDR3 nucleotides are TGCAGTGCTTCCCGACAGCCCAATCAGCCCCAGCATTTT. Protein product: CSASRQPNQPQHF.

This clonotype has ten or more counts. The chain recombines TRBV6-2 or TRBV6-3 with TRBJ2-7; 8 nucleotides agree with TRBD1. V dropped 6 bases and J dropped 6; count of bases not matched to a gene: 10. The length of the CDR3 is 14 residues. The germline V gene has CDR1 MNHEY and CDR2 SVGEGT. The DNA for the CDR3 is TGTGCCAGCAGCCGGTCGGGACAGGCGGGCGAGCAGTACTTC. Its protein is CASSRSGQAGEQYF.

This clonotype was counted ten times or more. This rearrangement joins TRBV30 to TRBJ2-7, with D perhaps assigned TRBD1 or TRBD2 (5 bases each). The V end was cut by 3 bases, the J end by 2 bases, with 8 bases between. Germline V gene lookup returns CDR1 GTSNPN and CDR2 SVGIG (reference sequence). CDR3 length equals 12 residues. CDR3 sequence (DNA): TGTGCCTGGAGGAGGGACGCCTACGAGCAGTACTTC. Amino acids: CAWRRDAYEQYF.

This clonotype was detected ten times or more. CDR3 sequence: CASTRDRFYEQYF. CDR3 sequence (DNA): TGTGCCAGCACTAGGGACAGGTTCTACGAGCAGTACTTC. The genes are TRBV12-3 or TRBV12-4 and TRBJ2-7, with 8 bases fitting TRBD1. The V gene end was trimmed by 7 bases and the J gene end by 3 bases; junction bases not matched to a gene: 5. There are 13 residues in the CDR3.

Of note for this clonotype: A much larger clone differs from this one at a single base, so this may be a read error. The chain is built from TRBV6-1 and TRBJ2-1; D not certain. Trimming removed 11 bases from V and 0 bases from J, with 17 bases in between. Germline CDR1 reads MNHNS; CDR2 reads SASEGT. This CDR3 region has 15 residues. The CDR3 coding sequence is TGTGCCGGAAAGGAGTATGGTAACTCCTACAATGAGCAGTTCTTC. It translates to CAGKEYGNSYNEQFF.

This clonotype was detected ten times or more. The J gene is TRBJ1-6, the V gene TRBV4-1; tentatively, D is TRBD1 (5 bases). The germline V and J ends were trimmed by 2 bases and 9 bases, with 20 bases remaining between them. CDR3 length equals 17 residues. Germline lookup yields CDR1 MGHRA and CDR2 YSYEKL. The CDR3 DNA reads as TGCGCCAGCAGCCAACAACTAGGACAACCGGTTAGTTCACCCCTCCACTTT. Translation gives CASSQQLGQPVSSPLHF.